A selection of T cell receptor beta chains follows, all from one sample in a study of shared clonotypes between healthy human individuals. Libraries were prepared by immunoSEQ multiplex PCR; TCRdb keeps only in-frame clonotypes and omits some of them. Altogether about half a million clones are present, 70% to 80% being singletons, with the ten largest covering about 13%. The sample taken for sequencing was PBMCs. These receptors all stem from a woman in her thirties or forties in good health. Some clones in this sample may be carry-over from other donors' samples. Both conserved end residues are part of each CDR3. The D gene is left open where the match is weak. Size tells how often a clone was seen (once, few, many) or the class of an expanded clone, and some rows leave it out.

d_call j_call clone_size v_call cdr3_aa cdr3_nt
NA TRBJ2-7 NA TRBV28 CASCQSRGTHSGDEQYF TGTGCCAGTTGCCAATCCAGGGGGACTCATTCGGGGGACGAGCAGTACTTC
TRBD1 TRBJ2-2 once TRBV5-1 CASSPRGHDGELFF TGCGCCAGCAGCCCGAGGGGGCATGACGGGGAGCTGTTTTTT
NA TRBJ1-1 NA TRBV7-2 CASSLLRREAFF TGTGCCAGCAGCTTACTCAGGAGAGAAGCTTTCTTT
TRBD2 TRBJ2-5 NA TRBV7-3 CASSLTQGGRSYF TGTGCCAGCAGCTTAACTCAGGGCGGGAGATCGTACTTC
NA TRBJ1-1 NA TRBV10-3 CAISETNQNTEAFF TGTGCCATCAGTGAGACGAATCAGAACACTGAAGCTTTCTTT
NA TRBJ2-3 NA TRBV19 CASSSRLVVDTQYF TGTGCCAGTAGTTCCCGACTTGTTGTAGATACGCAGTATTTT
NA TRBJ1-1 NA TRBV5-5 CASSLGGVVAEAFF TGTGCCAGCAGCTTGGGCGGGGTTGTGGCTGAAGCTTTCTTT
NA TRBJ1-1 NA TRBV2 CASRAWVEAFF TGTGCCAGCAGAGCTTGGGTTGAAGCTTTCTTT
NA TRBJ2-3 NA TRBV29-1 CSVEDRESTDTQYF TGCAGCGTTGAGGATCGGGAAAGCACAGATACGCAGTATTTT
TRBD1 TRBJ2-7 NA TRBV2 CASSDKTGGAYEQYF TGTGCCAGCAGTGACAAAACAGGGGGTGCCTACGAGCAGTACTTC
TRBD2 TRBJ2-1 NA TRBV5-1 CASSLAPAGAYNEQFF TGCGCCAGCAGCTTGGCCCCAGCGGGGGCGTACAATGAGCAGTTCTTC
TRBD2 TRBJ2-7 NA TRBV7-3 CASSLSGSSYEQYF TGTGCCAGCAGCCTTAGCGGGAGCTCCTACGAGCAGTACTTC
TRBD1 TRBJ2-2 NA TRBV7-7 CASSPRDREYGELFF TGTGCCAGCAGCCCCCGGGACAGGGAGTACGGGGAGCTGTTTTTT
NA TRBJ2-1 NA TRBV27 CASGRRGAGSVNEQFF TGTGCCAGCGGAAGGAGGGGGGCGGGCTCCGTAAATGAGCAGTTCTTC
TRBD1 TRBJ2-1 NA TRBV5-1 CASSLAGGDNEQFF TGCGCCAGCAGCTTGGCAGGGGGTGACAATGAGCAGTTCTTC
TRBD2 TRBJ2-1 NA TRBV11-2 CASSLGVRAGGGNEQFF TGTGCCAGCAGCTTAGGGGTTAGAGCGGGAGGGGGTAATGAGCAGTTCTTC
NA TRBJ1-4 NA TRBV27 CASSPTGTTNEKLFF TGTGCCAGCAGTCCGACAGGCACAACTAATGAAAAACTGTTTTTT
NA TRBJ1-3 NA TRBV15 CATSGYSGNTIYF TGTGCCACCAGCGGATACTCTGGAAACACCATATATTTT
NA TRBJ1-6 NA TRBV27 CASSFGPGELSISPLHF TGTGCCAGCAGTTTTGGGCCTGGAGAGCTCTCGATTTCACCCCTCCACTTT
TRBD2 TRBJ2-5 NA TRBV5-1 CASSQLAAAETQYF TGCGCCAGCAGCCAACTAGCGGCAGCGGAGACCCAGTACTTC
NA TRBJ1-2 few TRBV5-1 CASSLQPGEGYGYTF TGCGCCAGCAGCTTACAGCCCGGCGAGGGCTATGGCTACACCTTC
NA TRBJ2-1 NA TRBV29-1 CSVALEGSSEQFF TGCAGCGTTGCTTTGGAAGGGAGTAGTGAGCAGTTCTTC
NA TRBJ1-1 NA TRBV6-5 CASSRTVNTEAFF TGTGCCAGCAGTAGGACAGTGAACACTGAAGCTTTCTTT
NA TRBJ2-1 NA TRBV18 CASALSGGHNEQFF TGTGCCAGCGCATTGAGTGGCGGCCACAATGAGCAGTTCTTC
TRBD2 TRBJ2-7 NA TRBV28 CASSATEDRAGGREQYF TGTGCCAGCAGCGCGACAGAGGATCGGGCGGGAGGTCGCGAGCAGTACTTC
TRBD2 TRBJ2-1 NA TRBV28 CASNPSGSSDEQFF TGTGCCAGCAACCCTAGCGGGAGTAGCGATGAGCAGTTCTTC
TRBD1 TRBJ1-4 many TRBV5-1 CASSIGDRGRIEKLFF TGCGCCAGCAGCATCGGGGACAGGGGGCGAATTGAAAAACTGTTTTTT